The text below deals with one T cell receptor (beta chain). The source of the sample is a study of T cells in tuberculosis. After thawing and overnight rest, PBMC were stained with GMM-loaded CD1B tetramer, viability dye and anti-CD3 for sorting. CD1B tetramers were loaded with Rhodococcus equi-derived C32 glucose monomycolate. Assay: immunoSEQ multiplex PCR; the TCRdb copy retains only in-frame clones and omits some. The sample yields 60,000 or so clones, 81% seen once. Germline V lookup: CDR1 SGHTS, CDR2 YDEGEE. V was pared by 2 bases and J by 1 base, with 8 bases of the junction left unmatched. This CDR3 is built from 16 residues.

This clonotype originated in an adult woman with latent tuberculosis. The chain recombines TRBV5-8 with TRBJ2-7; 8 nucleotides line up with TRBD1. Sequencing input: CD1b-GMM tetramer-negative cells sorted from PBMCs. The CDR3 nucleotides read TGTGCCAGCAGCTTACCCGGGACAGGTCTTTCCTACGAGCAGTACTTC. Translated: CASSLPGTGLSYEQYF.